This TCR beta chain was identified during a study of T cells in Graves' hyperthyroidism and ophthalmopathy. Notes on the study in general: Most clonotypes expanded in the thyroid (above 0.001) were also present in blood.

The table lists this clonotype with many counts. The antigen remains unidentified. What was amplified from RNA transcripts were TCR beta CDR3 regions. The HTBI set primed first-round TCR CDR3 RT-PCR. Using its own MiXCR run on the multiplex PCR reads, TCRdb lists one record per CDR3 protein. The sample has a few hundred thousand distinct CDR3 sequences; 15% to 17% are singletons. Germline CDR1 is SGDLS and CDR2 is YYNGEE. This CDR3 contains 15 residues. The V and J ends lost 4 bases and 6 bases, in that order; junction bases with no gene match: 10. Graves' hyperthyroidism without ophthalmopathy progression within 18 months was termed stable.

This receptor was obtained from a young woman with Graves' hyperthyroidism. J is TRBJ1-2 and V is TRBV9; 9 bases line up with TRBD1. The sample consisted of blood. The CDR3 DNA sequence: TGTGCCAGCAGCCCCAACAGGGGGCGGTCGGATGGCTACACCTTC. Protein: CASSPNRGRSDGYTF.